This passage covers 30 T cell receptor beta chains from one sample sequenced in a study of blood T cell repertoires in COVID-19. Repertoires were generated with immunoSEQ multiplex PCR, while TCRdb's copy carries only in-frame clones and drops some. In the table there are some 20,000 clones, more than 70% of which are singletons. Sequencing input: peripheral blood. All receptors derive from a man aged 40-50 years with active COVID-19.

The rearrangement links TRBV5-1 to TRBJ2-1; the match to TRBD2 covers 8 bases. V lost 4 bases to trimming and J lost 6 bases; unmatched junction nucleotides: 9. The length of the CDR3 is 15 residues. Germline CDR1 reads SGHRS; CDR2 reads YFSETQ. The chain's CDR3 is CASSPTSGRGNEQFF. In nucleotides, the CDR3 is TGCGCCAGCAGCCCTACTAGCGGACGAGGCAATGAGCAGTTCTTC.

This rearrangement joins TRBV19 to TRBJ2-2; the D is unclear. The CDR3 totals 13 residues. V lost 0 bases to trimming and J lost 6 bases, with 5 bases between them. CDR1 is LNHDA, CDR2 SQIVND, per germline (reference sequence). The CDR3: CASSIDLSGELFF. The DNA for the CDR3 is TGTGCCAGTAGTATAGATTTATCCGGGGAGCTGTTTTTT.

This clone was recorded a few times. The gene calls are TRBV27 and TRBJ2-2; 14 nucleotides line up with TRBD2. V dropped 8 bases and J dropped 7; count of bases not matched to a gene: 12. Germline CDR1 MNHEY, CDR2 SMNVEV (reference sequence). CDR3 size: 17 residues. CDR3 coding DNA: TGTGCCAGCTTCTCTTCCGGACTAGCGGGAGGTAGCGGGGAGCTGTTTTTT. Its translation: CASFSSGLAGGSGELFF.

The chain links TRBV4-2 to TRBJ1-5; TRBD1 agrees at 9 bases. CDR3 length equals 13 residues. The V and J ends lost 4 bases and 7 bases, in that order; junction bases with no gene match: 2. Germline CDR1 LGHNA, CDR2 YNFKEQ. CDR3 sequence reads: CASSRQGVQPQHF. DNA of the CDR3: TGTGCCAGCAGCCGACAGGGGGTCCAGCCCCAGCATTTT.

The CDR3 DNA reads TGTGCCTGGAGTCGGGGGGCGGATCAGCCCCAGCATTTT. This translates into CAWSRGADQPQHF. This chain joins TRBV30 and TRBJ1-5, with D possibly matching TRBD1 (6 bases). The V end lost 2 bases, the J end lost 5 bases, and 10 bases lay between the germline ends. This CDR3 spans 13 amino acids. The germline V gene encodes CDR1 GTSNPN and CDR2 SVGIG (reference sequence).

The rearrangement uses TRBV18 and TRBJ2-7, with a possible D match to TRBD1 (6 bases). Germline V gives CDR1 KGHSH, CDR2 LQKENI. The CDR3 runs 13 residues. Trimming took 3 bases from V and 2 from J, leaving 8 bases between them. The DNA for the CDR3 is TGTGCCAGCTCACCCACAGGGACCTACGAGCAGTACTTC. Encoded protein: CASSPTGTYEQYF.

The chain combines TRBV9 with TRBJ2-3, with 7 bases matching TRBD1. Germline V lookup: CDR1 SGDLS, CDR2 YYNGEE. CDR3 length: 15 residues. The J segment lost 0 bases and the V segment lost 2 bases, leaving 3 bases of the junction unmatched. For the CDR3, the DNA is TGTGCCAGCAGCGTCCGGGACAGTAGCACAGATACGCAGTATTTT. It is translated as CASSVRDSSTDTQYF.

This sequence joins TRBV1 and TRBJ2-1; TRBD2, the table's D call, was not compared with the DNA. TRBV1 has pseudogene status. The CDR3 loop spans 19 amino acids. CDR3 residues: CTSSRGGTPGTSGRDEQFF. The CDR3 coding sequence is TGCACCAGCAGCCGCGGTGGCACTCCCGGGACTAGCGGGAGAGATGAGCAGTTCTTC.

V gene TRBV13 combines with J gene TRBJ2-5; 7 bases line up with TRBD1. TRBJ2-7 explains the end of the DNA better; the J call may be wrong. Germline values: CDR1 PRHDT, CDR2 FYEKMQ (reference sequence). The CDR3 length is 14 residues. The CDR3 sequence is CASSITGESYEQYF. The CDR3 DNA reads as TGTGCCAGCAGCATTACAGGGGAATCCTACGAGCAGTACTTC.

V is TRBV11-2 and J is TRBJ1-1; tentatively, D is TRBD1 (6 bases). V lost 5 bases and J lost 7, with 11 bases in between. Per germline, CDR1 SGHAT and CDR2 FQNNGV. The CDR3 spans 12 residues. The CDR3 nucleotides are TGTGCCAGCAGCCTTAGGGGGGGTGAAGCTTTCTTT. Protein: CASSLRGGEAFF.

V gene TRBV5-1 combines with J gene TRBJ1-1, with TRBD1 as a possible D gene (5 bases). The V gene's germline CDR1 is SGHRS and CDR2 YFSETQ. The length of the CDR3 is 16 residues. Trimming took off 0 bases at V and 3 bases at J, with 15 bases between the two ends. CDR3 protein: CASSLGEGGGDTEAFF. The DNA for the CDR3 is TGCGCCAGCAGCTTGGGGGAGGGCGGGGGAGACACTGAAGCTTTCTTT.

This rearrangement joins TRBV10-3 to TRBJ2-3, with D possibly being TRBD1 (5 bases). Germline values: CDR1 ENHRY, CDR2 SYGVKD. The CDR3 covers 14 residues. The germline V and J ends were trimmed by 4 bases and 0 bases, with 8 bases remaining between them. CDR3 loop: CAISVRQSTDTQYF. The CDR3, as DNA: TGTGCCATCAGTGTGCGACAGAGCACAGATACGCAGTATTTT.

The gene calls are TRBV6-5 and TRBJ1-5; D unresolved. The germline V and J ends were trimmed by 6 bases and 5 bases, with 17 bases remaining between them. The CDR3 has 15 residues. Germline CDR1 and CDR2: MNHEY and SVGAGI. The CDR3 nucleotides are TGTGCCAGCAGGGCGGGCTGGGAGGGTGATCAGCCCCAGCATTTT. Its translation: CASRAGWEGDQPQHF.

V and J are TRBV5-1 and TRBJ2-5, with D tentatively TRBD1 (6 bases). Trimming took 0 bases from V and 1 from J, leaving 10 bases between them. Germline V CDR1 and CDR2: SGHRS, YFSETQ. The CDR3 spans 15 residues. This chain's CDR3 is CASSLVGGIQETQYF. The CDR3 DNA follows: TGCGCCAGCAGCTTGGTAGGGGGTATCCAAGAGACCCAGTACTTC.

This chain joins TRBV7-3 and TRBJ2-1; possibly TRBD1 for D (5 bases). V lost 1 base, J lost 8 bases, and 12 bases lay in between. Germline V lookup: CDR1 SGHTA, CDR2 FQGTGA. The length of the CDR3 is 14 residues. In DNA form, the CDR3 reads TGTGCCAGCAGCTTAAGAGGCAGGGTGGATGAGCAGTTCTTC. Translation: CASSLRGRVDEQFF.

The chain couples TRBV10-3 to TRBJ2-1, with D tentatively TRBD2 (6 bases). The germline CDR1 and CDR2 sequences are ENHRY and SYGVKD. V dropped 6 bases and J dropped 8 bases, with 17 bases sitting between them. The CDR3 contains 14 residues. The CDR3 spells CAISPGGRGYEQFF. For the CDR3, the DNA is TGTGCCATCAGCCCTGGAGGGCGGGGTTATGAGCAGTTCTTC.

The chain has TRBV7-8 and TRBJ2-1, with TRBD2 matching 10 bases. This CDR3 is 13 amino acids long. J was trimmed by 8 bases and V by 8 bases; bases with no gene match: 6. The germline gives CDR1 SGHVS, CDR2 FQNEAQ. CDR3 loop: CASRASGGHEQFF. CDR3 nucleotides: TGTGCCAGCCGCGCTAGCGGGGGTCATGAGCAGTTCTTC.

The V and J genes are TRBV5-1 and TRBJ2-7, with 8 bases identical to TRBD1. Germline CDR1 SGHRS, CDR2 YFSETQ. V trimming: 3 bases; J trimming: 2 bases; junction bases outside the gene matches: 7. There are 15 residues in the CDR3. CDR3: CASSSTTGVTYEQYF. CDR3 nucleotide sequence: TGCGCCAGCAGCTCAACGACAGGGGTAACCTACGAGCAGTACTTC.

This clone was seen only once. The rearrangement joins TRBV5-1 to TRBJ2-3, with a weak D call TRBD1 (7 bases). Trimming took off 4 bases at V and 2 bases at J, with 20 bases between the two ends. The germline V gene has CDR1 SGHRS and CDR2 YFSETQ. The CDR3 is made up of 17 amino acids. In nucleotides, the CDR3 is TGCGCCAGCAGCGGGGGGACAGACCCAATATCCACAGATACGCAGTATTTT. Protein sequence: CASSGGTDPISTDTQYF.

The rearrangement joins TRBV5-1 to TRBJ2-7; TRBD2 agrees at 10 bases. With 4 bases clipped from V and 3 bases from J, the junction kept 10 bases outside the gene matches. Germline CDR1 SGHRS, CDR2 YFSETQ. This CDR3 comprises 16 residues. The CDR3 DNA is TGCGCCAGCAGCCCGGGGACTAGCGCGTTTCTCTACGAGCAGTACTTC. This translates into CASSPGTSAFLYEQYF. Drawing the rest from reference TRBV5-1 and TRBJ2-7, the complete variable domain is KAGVTQTPRYLIKTRGQQVTLSCSPISGHRSVSWYQQTPGQGLQFLFEYFSETQRNKGNFPGRFSGRQFSNSRSEMNVSTLELGDSALYLCASSPGTSAFLYEQYFGPGTRLTVT.

V usage is TRBV7-3 and J usage is TRBJ1-6; D not certain. CDR3 length: 13 amino acids. Trimming pared 2 bases from V and 7 bases from J, leaving 6 bases between. CDR1 is SGHTA, CDR2 FQGTGA, per germline. CDR3 nucleotides: TGTGCCAGCAGCTTATTAGAGAATTCACCCCTCCACTTT. This sequence encodes CASSLLENSPLHF. Combining the CDR3 with reference TRBV7-3 and TRBJ1-6 gives the whole variable domain GAGVSQTPSNKVTEKGKYVELRCDPISGHTALYWYRQSLGQGPEFLIYFQGTGAADDSGLPNDRFFAVRPEGSVSTLKIQRTERGDSAVYLCASSLLENSPLHFGNGTRLTVT.

The genes are TRBV5-1 and TRBJ2-3, with TRBD1 as a possible D gene (6 bases). V was trimmed by 3 bases and J by 1 base, leaving 12 bases between them. Germline V CDR1 and CDR2: SGHRS, YFSETQ. The CDR3 is 15 residues long. The CDR3 spells CASSSLQGGTDTQYF. Written as DNA, the CDR3 is TGCGCCAGCAGCTCCCTACAGGGAGGCACAGATACGCAGTATTTT.

This clone is a singleton in its sample. J is TRBJ1-4 and V is TRBV5-1, with 8 bases identical to TRBD1. Germline V gene sequence: CDR1 SGHRS, CDR2 YFSETQ. Germline trimming cut 1 base from V and 7 bases from J; bases unmatched to any gene: 3. The CDR3 runs to 14 residues. The CDR3 nucleotides read TGCGCCAGCAGCTTGCAGGGGGCCAGTGAAAAACTGTTTTTT. This gives the protein CASSLQGASEKLFF.

This clone has more than one count but fewer than ten. The chain links TRBV29-1 to TRBJ1-1; 11 bases are shared with TRBD1. The length of the CDR3 is 13 residues. Germline values: CDR1 SQVTM, CDR2 ANQGSEA. Losses at the gene ends were 6 bases for V and 5 bases for J; bases not matched to a gene: 5. This CDR3 is CSVGTGGWTEAFF. The CDR3 DNA is TGCAGCGTGGGGACAGGGGGATGGACTGAAGCTTTCTTT.

The chain is built from TRBV24-1 and TRBJ2-1, with D maybe TRBD2 (6 bases). There are 16 residues in the CDR3. Germline CDR1 KGHDR, CDR2 SFDVKD. V was trimmed by 4 bases and J by 0 bases, leaving 12 bases between them. This CDR3 is CATSEGGFSSYNEQFF. In DNA form, the CDR3 reads TGTGCCACCAGTGAAGGAGGGTTTAGCTCCTACAATGAGCAGTTCTTC.

This rearrangement joins TRBV7-6 to TRBJ2-7, with 7 bases aligning to TRBD2. After removal of 4 bases from V and 0 bases from J, the junction contained 6 bases not matched to a gene. The CDR3 runs to 15 residues. Germline values: CDR1 SGHVS, CDR2 FNYEAQ. DNA of the CDR3: TGTGCCAGCAGCTCCAAGCGGGAAATCTCCTACGAGCAGTACTTC. It is translated as CASSSKREISYEQYF. Filled out from reference TRBV7-6 and TRBJ2-7, the complete variable domain reads GAGVSQSPRYKVTKRGQDVALRCDPISGHVSLYWYRQALGQGPEFLTYFNYEAQQDKSGLPNDRFSAERPEGSISTLTIQRTEQRDSAMYRCASSSKREISYEQYFGPGTRLTVT.

The rearrangement joins TRBV10-3 to TRBJ1-5; D uncertain. Trimming stripped 0 bases from V and 6 bases from J, with 15 bases between. CDR3 length equals 16 residues. Germline assignment: CDR1 ENHRY and CDR2 SYGVKD. This CDR3 is CAISESTERVIQPQHF. The CDR3 DNA reads TGTGCCATCAGTGAGTCGACGGAGAGGGTGATTCAGCCCCAGCATTTT.

The J gene is TRBJ1-1, the V gene TRBV18, with D possibly TRBD1 on 6 matching bases. V was pared by 4 bases and J by 5 bases, with 8 bases between. CDR1 and CDR2 (germline): KGHSH, LQKENI. The CDR3 contains 12 residues. The CDR3 protein is CASSRQGTEAFF. The CDR3 DNA is TGTGCCAGCTCACGGCAGGGGACTGAAGCTTTCTTT.

Only one count was recorded for this clone. The V and J genes are TRBV4-1 and TRBJ2-1; the match to TRBD2 covers 9 bases. The CDR3 length is 16 residues. Per the germline V gene, CDR1 is MGHRA and CDR2 is YSYEKL. The J segment lost 5 bases and the V segment lost 1 base, leaving 6 bases of the junction unmatched. The CDR3 is CASSQVGLAVDNEQFF. CDR3 sequence (DNA): TGCGCCAGCAGCCAAGTGGGACTAGCTGTTGACAATGAGCAGTTCTTC.

The DNA for the CDR3 is TGCACCAGCAGCCAAGTTAAGCGAGTAGGCGAGCAGTACTTC. Translation gives CTSSQVKRVGEQYF. J is TRBJ2-7 and V is TRBV1; the table gives TRBD2 as D, unverified against the DNA. TRBV1 is a pseudogene locus. The CDR3 has 14 amino acids.